Shown below are 28 T cell receptor beta chains from a single sample sequenced in a study of cytotoxic CD8 clonotypes in ibrutinib-treated CLL (dated by TCRdb to the early 2020s). The method behind the library was the immunoSEQ multiplex PCR assay. TCRdb took this table from immuneACCESS and kept in-frame rearrangements with V and J called. Such tables lack part of the clones; where checked against another copy, unresolved V genes explain under half of the gap, and the rest is unexplained. The sample yields a few hundred thousand clones; over 55% were counted once. The ten largest clones represent just under 6.5% of the sample. The sequencing here drew on PBMCs, taken after 36 months of ibrutinib treatment. Every receptor here comes from a human donor with chronic lymphocytic leukemia.

This clone was found a few times. The rearrangement joins TRBV19 to TRBJ1-2; no firm D call. There are 13 residues in the CDR3. The V end was cut by 3 bases, the J end by 6 bases, with 11 bases between. Germline V lookup: CDR1 LNHDA, CDR2 SQIVND (reference sequence). Written as DNA, the CDR3 is TGTGCCAGTAGTATGTGGCCCGGGAATGGCTACACCTTC. This translates into CASSMWPGNGYTF. Full variable domain (missing parts from reference TRBV19 and TRBJ1-2): DGGITQSPKYLFRKEGQNVTLSCEQNLNHDAMYWYRQDPGQGLRLIYYSQIVNDFQKGDIAEGYSVSREKKESFPLTVTSAQKNPTAFYLCASSMWPGNGYTFGSGTRLTVV.

The chain joins TRBV7-2 to TRBJ1-5; D is unclear. Looked up from germline, CDR1 is SGHTA and CDR2 is FQGNSA. The CDR3 is 14 residues long. V dropped 0 bases and J dropped 5 bases, with 8 bases sitting between them. CDR3 sequence reads: CASSLAGWDQPQHF. The CDR3 DNA reads TGTGCCAGCAGCTTAGCAGGGTGGGATCAGCCCCAGCATTTT.

This chain joins TRBV7-2 and TRBJ2-3, with D perhaps matching TRBD2 (6 bases). Deletions cut 4 bases from V and 2 bases from J, with 10 bases between. This CDR3 spans 14 amino acids. Looked up from germline, CDR1 is SGHTA and CDR2 is FQGNSA. CDR3 loop: CASSSGDFTDTQYF. In DNA form, the CDR3 reads TGTGCCAGCAGCTCCGGGGACTTCACAGATACGCAGTATTTT.

The gene calls are TRBV5-6 and TRBJ1-1; the D gene is possibly TRBD1 (6 bases). Germline lookup yields CDR1 SGHDT and CDR2 YYEEEE. The V end was cut by 2 bases, the J end by 0 bases, with 8 bases between. The CDR3 extends over 14 amino acids. The CDR3 here is CASSFGGMNTEAFF. CDR3 sequence (DNA): TGTGCCAGCAGCTTTGGGGGCATGAACACTGAAGCTTTCTTT.

The chain links TRBV10-3 to TRBJ2-3; 9 bases align to TRBD1. Germline assignment: CDR1 ENHRY and CDR2 SYGVKD. The CDR3 consists of 14 residues. V lost 6 bases to trimming and J lost 4 bases; unmatched junction nucleotides: 5. The CDR3 region has the DNA TGTGCCATCAGACCGGGACAGGGCTCAGATACGCAGTATTTT. Translation: CAIRPGQGSDTQYF.

The rearrangement joins TRBV2 to TRBJ2-2; D unclear. Trimming pared 6 bases from V and 7 bases from J, leaving 12 bases between. CDR3 length: 13 amino acids. Per germline, CDR1 SNHLY and CDR2 FYNNEI. The CDR3 DNA reads TGTGCCAGCAGACAAGGCCCTGGCGGGGAGCTGTTTTTT. It codes for CASRQGPGGELFF.

CDR3 residues: CASSLAGAETQYF. The CDR3 DNA reads as TGTGCCAGCAGCTTAGCAGGGGCAGAGACCCAGTACTTC. The chain has TRBV7-6 and TRBJ2-5; D may be TRBD1 (5 bases). V shed 0 bases and J shed 4 bases, with 6 bases lying between them. This CDR3 is 13 amino acids long. The germline gives CDR1 SGHVS, CDR2 FNYEAQ.

This clone has a handful of counts. This chain connects TRBV27 to TRBJ2-7; 13 bases align to TRBD2. Looked up from germline, CDR1 is MNHEY and CDR2 is SMNVEV (reference sequence). This CDR3 spans 15 amino acids. With 11 bases clipped from V and 4 bases from J, the junction kept 11 bases outside the gene matches. CDR3 coding DNA: TGTGCCGTTCGGCCCGGGACTAGCGGGACTTACGAGCAGTACTTC. It is translated as CAVRPGTSGTYEQYF.

The CDR3 here is CASSERLSGQVTGELFF. The CDR3 region has the DNA TGTGCCAGCAGTGAAAGGCTATCGGGACAAGTTACCGGGGAGCTGTTTTTT. The gene calls are TRBV6-1 and TRBJ2-2; TRBD1 might be the D (6 bases). The CDR3 loop spans 17 amino acids. V was cut by 2 bases and J by 5 bases, with 18 bases left in between. Germline V gene data show CDR1 as MNHNS and CDR2 as SASEGT.

This chain uses TRBV11-2 with TRBJ1-2; a possible D gene is TRBD1 (6 bases). This CDR3 contains 15 residues. V dropped 6 bases and J dropped 5 bases, with 19 bases sitting between them. Looked up from germline, CDR1 is SGHAT and CDR2 is FQNNGV. CDR3 sequence: CASRPIVQTGYGYTF. The DNA of the CDR3 is TGTGCCAGCAGACCAATAGTTCAGACAGGTTATGGCTACACCTTC.

Here the CDR3 reads CASSQEGKGGYEQYF. DNA for the CDR3: TGCGCCAGCAGCCAAGAGGGAAAAGGGGGCTACGAGCAGTACTTC. J is TRBJ2-7 and V is TRBV4-1, with a weak D call TRBD1 (6 bases). The CDR3 is made up of 15 amino acids. The germline V and J ends were trimmed by 0 bases and 3 bases, with 12 bases remaining between them. Germline V gene data show CDR1 as MGHRA and CDR2 as YSYEKL.

CDR3 residues: CASSVSGNYNEQFF. The DNA of the CDR3 is TGTGCCAGCAGCGTAAGTGGGAATTACAATGAGCAGTTCTTC. This chain joins TRBV9 and TRBJ2-1; D is undetermined. The CDR3 spans 14 residues. Between the trimmed V and J ends, which lost 1 base and 4 bases, there was a span of 9 bases. In germline, CDR1 is SGDLS, CDR2 YYNGEE.

This clone was picked up one time. J is TRBJ2-3 and V is TRBV15, with 9 bases matching TRBD2. Trimming cost V 0 bases and J 2 bases; bases outside gene matches: 9. The CDR3 covers 18 residues. Germline lookup yields CDR1 LNHNV and CDR2 YYDKDF (reference sequence). The CDR3 loop reads CATSRDTFSGGTTDTQYF. The CDR3 DNA is TGTGCCACCAGCAGAGATACCTTCAGCGGGGGGACCACAGATACGCAGTATTTT.

This chain links TRBV7-3 with TRBJ2-1; 7 bases fit TRBD2. The germline CDR1 and CDR2 sequences are SGHTA and FQGTGA. The CDR3 sequence is 15 residues long. V lost 4 bases to trimming and J lost 6 bases; unmatched junction nucleotides: 9. This chain's CDR3 is CASSSPRTRGNEQFF. The DNA of the CDR3 is TGTGCCAGCAGCTCCCCCCGGACTAGAGGCAATGAGCAGTTCTTC.

This clone was seen just once. The chain joins TRBV7-9 to TRBJ2-3, with unresolved D. There are 14 residues in the CDR3. V was cut by 5 bases and J by 7 bases, with 16 bases left in between. Germline V CDR1 and CDR2: SEHNR, FQNEAQ (reference sequence). This CDR3 is CASSPPIAGNTQYF. The CDR3 bases are TGTGCCAGCAGCCCACCAATTGCAGGAAATACGCAGTATTTT. Full variable domain (outside the CDR3, taken from reference TRBV7-9 and TRBJ2-3): DTGVSQNPRHKITKRGQNVTFRCDPISEHNRLYWYRQTLGQGPEFLTYFQNEAQLEKSRLLSDRFSAERPKGSFSTLEIQRTEQGDSAMYLCASSPPIAGNTQYFGPGTRLTVL.

V gene TRBV28 combines with J gene TRBJ2-7; D perhaps matches TRBD1 (5 bases). Germline V gives CDR1 MDHEN, CDR2 SYDVKM. This CDR3 is 15 amino acids long. V dropped 3 bases and J dropped 1 base, with 13 bases sitting between them. The CDR3 is CASSLPQGSSYEQYF. The DNA for the CDR3 is TGTGCCAGCAGTTTGCCTCAGGGTAGTTCCTACGAGCAGTACTTC.

Only one count was recorded for this clone. The chain combines TRBV9 with TRBJ2-3, with TRBD2 matching over 12 bases. The CDR3 totals 15 residues. Unmatched junction bases numbered 5, after V lost 0 bases and J lost 9 bases. Germline V gene data show CDR1 as SGDLS and CDR2 as YYNGEE. CDR3 in DNA: TGTGCCAGCAGCGTAGGACTAGCGGGAGTTGTAACGCAGTATTTT. Its translation: CASSVGLAGVVTQYF. Full variable domain (rest looked up from reference TRBV9 and TRBJ2-3): DSGVTQTPKHLITATGQRVTLRCSPRSGDLSVYWYQQSLDQGLQFLIQYYNGEERAKGNILERFSAQQFPDLHSELNLSSLELGDSALYFCASSVGLAGVVTQYFGPGTRLTVL.

The chain has TRBV6-1 and TRBJ2-4, with D possibly TRBD1 on 6 matching bases. V was pared by 2 bases and J by 0 bases, with 29 bases between. Germline-derived CDR1 and CDR2 are MNHNS and SASEGT. The CDR3 extends over 22 amino acids. The CDR3 region is CASSERFGGGQSSFLAKNIQYF. The CDR3 DNA follows: TGTGCCAGCAGTGAACGGTTCGGAGGCGGACAGTCATCGTTTCTAGCCAAAAACATTCAGTACTTC.

CDR3 protein: CASSLVPTGGGYEQYF. CDR3 bases: TGTGCCAGCAGCTTGGTTCCCACAGGGGGCGGTTACGAGCAGTACTTC. The chain combines TRBV5-5 with TRBJ2-7, with TRBD1 matching over 9 bases. After removal of 0 bases from V and 4 bases from J, the junction contained 8 bases not matched to a gene. This CDR3 region has 16 residues. The germline CDR1 and CDR2 sequences are SGHKS and YYEKEE (reference sequence).

The J gene is TRBJ2-7, the V gene TRBV27, with D perhaps TRBD1 (6 bases). The CDR3 is made up of 16 amino acids. V shed 5 bases and J shed 3 bases, with 20 bases lying between them. Germline loops: CDR1 MNHEY, CDR2 SMNVEV (reference sequence). CDR3 coding DNA: TGTGCCAGCAGTCCGTCTGGGACATCCGCTGTCTACGAGCAGTACTTC. This sequence encodes CASSPSGTSAVYEQYF.

CDR3 nucleotide sequence: TGTGCCAGCAGCTCCCCACCGCCGGCCTATGGCTACACCTTC. This encodes CASSSPPPAYGYTF. The chain couples TRBV7-9 to TRBJ1-2, with unresolved D. Germline CDR1 is SEHNR and CDR2 is FQNEAQ (reference sequence). Trimming took 4 bases from V and 4 from J, leaving 13 bases between them. The CDR3 runs to 14 residues.

The J gene is TRBJ2-3, the V gene TRBV7-8; 13 bases align to TRBD2. Germline values: CDR1 SGHVS, CDR2 FQNEAQ. The CDR3 spans 16 residues. J was trimmed by 6 bases and V by 1 base; bases with no gene match: 4. Written as DNA, the CDR3 is TGTGCCAGCAGCTTAGAACTAGCGGGAGGGGCGGATACGCAGTATTTT. Translating it yields CASSLELAGGADTQYF.

Only one count was recorded for this clone. The rearrangement joins TRBV27 to TRBJ2-7; 10 nucleotides line up with TRBD2. The junction had 7 bases not matched to a gene; V was cut back by 6 bases and J by 2 bases. The CDR3 covers 15 residues. In germline, CDR1 is MNHEY, CDR2 SMNVEV (reference sequence). The DNA for the CDR3 is TGTGCCAGCAGCCTCCGGACTAGCGGAACCTACGAGCAGTACTTC. Translation gives CASSLRTSGTYEQYF.

The gene calls are TRBV27 and TRBJ2-2; 8 bases are a match to TRBD1. The J segment lost 4 bases and the V segment lost 5 bases, leaving 6 bases of the junction unmatched. The CDR3 loop spans 15 amino acids. Germline V gene lookup returns CDR1 MNHEY and CDR2 SMNVEV (reference sequence). In nucleotides, the CDR3 is TGTGCCAGCAGTGATACAGGGGGGTCCACCGGGGAGCTGTTTTTT. It encodes CASSDTGGSTGELFF.

The table lists this clone with a few counts. The chain recombines TRBV5-4 with TRBJ2-7; D remains unclear. Deletions cut 0 bases from V and 5 bases from J, with 12 bases between. Per the germline V gene, CDR1 is SGHNT and CDR2 is YYREEE (reference sequence). This CDR3 has 14 residues. CDR3 sequence (DNA): TGTGCCAGCAGCTTGGCGGCACAGCGCAACGAGCAGTACTTC. Translation gives CASSLAAQRNEQYF.

The chain employs TRBV18 and TRBJ1-2, with a weak D call TRBD1 (6 bases). In germline, CDR1 is KGHSH, CDR2 LQKENI. The CDR3 consists of 15 residues. Trimming pared 3 bases from V and 2 bases from J, leaving 13 bases between. The CDR3 region is CASSPTRDINYGYTF. The CDR3 DNA follows: TGTGCCAGCTCACCGACACGGGACATCAACTATGGCTACACCTTC.

This chain connects TRBV28 to TRBJ2-2, with D possibly being TRBD1 (5 bases). Germline V gene lookup returns CDR1 MDHEN and CDR2 SYDVKM. The V and J ends lost 2 bases and 0 bases respectively, with 10 bases between them. The CDR3 is made up of 16 amino acids. DNA for the CDR3: TGTGCCAGCAGTTTAGACAGTGGAGCGAACACCGGGGAGCTGTTTTTT. Amino acids: CASSLDSGANTGELFF.

The rearrangement links TRBV7-6 to TRBJ2-3; D is unresolved. The CDR3 consists of 11 residues. Germline assignment: CDR1 SGHVS and CDR2 FNYEAQ. V lost 6 bases to trimming and J lost 5 bases, with 6 bases between them. The CDR3 sequence is CASRALDTQYF. In DNA form, the CDR3 reads TGTGCCAGCAGGGCGCTAGATACGCAGTATTTT.